This T cell receptor (beta chain) was sequenced in a study of cytomegalovirus exposure and HLA in healthy donors. Turning to the study itself: Early released data comprised about 85 million unique TCRs from HLA-typed donors. Study conclusions and caveats: TCR association rates varied by HLA locus in a later analysis, with DRB1 highest and HLA-C lowest. Several of the most significant clusters appeared, in a later analysis, to be linked to common viral pathogens.

A multiplex PCR was run with 60 Vbeta primers and 13 Jbeta primers. The method was immunoSEQ multiplex PCR; TCRdb's version includes in-frame clones alone and lacks a portion of them. The data contain around 45,000 clones, roughly half of them seen just once; the ten biggest clones take up approximately 5.5%. Points on this clone: The antigen remains undetermined.

This clonotype was obtained from a man between 60 and 75 years old in good health and CMV-seronegative. Input material: PBMCs.

DNA of the CDR3: TGTGCCTGGCGGCAGGCTCAAGAGACCCAGTACTTC. This translates into CAWRQAQETQYF. This chain links TRBV30 with TRBJ2-5; D ambiguous. CDR3 size: 12 residues. V gave up 5 bases and J gave up 2 bases, with 9 bases separating them. CDR1 GTSNPN and CDR2 SVGIG come from the germline V gene (reference sequence).